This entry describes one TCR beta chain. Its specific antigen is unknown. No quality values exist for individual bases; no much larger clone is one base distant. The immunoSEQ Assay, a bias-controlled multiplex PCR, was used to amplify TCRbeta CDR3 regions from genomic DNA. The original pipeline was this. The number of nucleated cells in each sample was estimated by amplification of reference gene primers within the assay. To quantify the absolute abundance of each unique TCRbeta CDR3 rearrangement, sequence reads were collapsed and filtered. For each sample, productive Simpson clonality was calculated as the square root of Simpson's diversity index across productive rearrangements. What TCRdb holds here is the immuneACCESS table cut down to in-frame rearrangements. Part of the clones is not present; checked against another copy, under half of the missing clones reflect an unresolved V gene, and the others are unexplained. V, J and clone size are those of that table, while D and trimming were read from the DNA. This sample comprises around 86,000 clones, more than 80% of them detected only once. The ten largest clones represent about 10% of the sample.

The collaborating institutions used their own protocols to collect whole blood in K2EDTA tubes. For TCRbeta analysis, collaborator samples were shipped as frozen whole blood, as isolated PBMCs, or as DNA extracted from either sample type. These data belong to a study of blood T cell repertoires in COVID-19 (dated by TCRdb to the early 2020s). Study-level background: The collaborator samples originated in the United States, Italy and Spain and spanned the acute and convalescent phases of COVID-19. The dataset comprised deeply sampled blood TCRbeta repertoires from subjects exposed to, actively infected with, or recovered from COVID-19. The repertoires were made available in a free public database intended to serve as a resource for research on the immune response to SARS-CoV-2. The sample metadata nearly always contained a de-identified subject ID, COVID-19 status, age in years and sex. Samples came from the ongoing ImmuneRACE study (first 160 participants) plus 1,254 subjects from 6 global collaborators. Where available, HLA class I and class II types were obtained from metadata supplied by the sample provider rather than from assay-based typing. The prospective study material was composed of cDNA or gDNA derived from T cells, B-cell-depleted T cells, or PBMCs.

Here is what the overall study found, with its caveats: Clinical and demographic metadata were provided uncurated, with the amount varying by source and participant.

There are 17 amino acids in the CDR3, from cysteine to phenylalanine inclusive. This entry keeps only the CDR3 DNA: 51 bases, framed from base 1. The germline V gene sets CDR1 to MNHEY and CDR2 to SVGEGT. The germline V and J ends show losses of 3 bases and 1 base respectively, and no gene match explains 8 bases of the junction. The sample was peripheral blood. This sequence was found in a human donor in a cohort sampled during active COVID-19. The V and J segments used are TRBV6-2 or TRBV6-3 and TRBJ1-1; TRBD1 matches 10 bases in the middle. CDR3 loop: CASSYARQGAWNTEAFF. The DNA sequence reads TGTGCCAGCAGTTATGCCCGACAGGGGGCTTGGAACACTGAAGCTTTCTTT.